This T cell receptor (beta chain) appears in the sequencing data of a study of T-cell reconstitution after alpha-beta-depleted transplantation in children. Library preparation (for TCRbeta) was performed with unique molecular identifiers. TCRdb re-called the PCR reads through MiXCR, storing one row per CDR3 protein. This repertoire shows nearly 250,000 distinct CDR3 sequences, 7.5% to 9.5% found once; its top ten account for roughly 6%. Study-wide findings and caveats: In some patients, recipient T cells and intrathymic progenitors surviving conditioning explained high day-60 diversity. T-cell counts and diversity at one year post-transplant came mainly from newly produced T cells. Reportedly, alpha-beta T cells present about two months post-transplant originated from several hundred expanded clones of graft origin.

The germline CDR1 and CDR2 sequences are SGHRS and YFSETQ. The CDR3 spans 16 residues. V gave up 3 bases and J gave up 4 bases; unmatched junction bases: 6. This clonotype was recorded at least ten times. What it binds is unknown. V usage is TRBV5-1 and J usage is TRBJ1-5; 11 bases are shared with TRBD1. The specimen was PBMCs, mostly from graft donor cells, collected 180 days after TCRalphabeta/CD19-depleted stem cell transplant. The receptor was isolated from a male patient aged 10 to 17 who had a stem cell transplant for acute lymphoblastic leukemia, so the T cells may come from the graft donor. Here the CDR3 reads CASSWGTGGPNQPQHF. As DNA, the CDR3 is TGCGCCAGCAGCTGGGGGACAGGGGGACCTAATCAGCCCCAGCATTTT.